Listed below are T cell receptor beta chains from one sample, sequenced in a study of blood T cell repertoires in COVID-19. This table comes from immunoSEQ multiplex PCR, and its TCRdb copy is limited to in-frame clones, with some not included. This sample carries a few hundred thousand clones, 80% to 85% of them seen once, and the ten largest clones take 3% to 3.5%. The source material was peripheral blood. These receptors were obtained from a young woman who had recovered from COVID-19. Each CDR3 is given with its conserved first and last residue. D genes are given only for firm matches. Clone size is shown for a subset of rows, as once, few, many or a class of expanded clone.

cdr3_aa: CASSTSIAAANTGELFF; cdr3_nt: TGTGCCAGCAGCACCTCCATAGCGGCTGCGAACACCGGGGAGCTGTTTTTT; j_call: TRBJ2-2; d_call: .; cdr3_length: 17; clone_size: .; v_call: TRBV5-4
cdr3_aa: CASSPRDRYNNEQFF; cdr3_nt: TGCGCCAGCAGCCCCCGGGACAGGTATAACAATGAGCAGTTCTTC; j_call: TRBJ2-1; d_call: TRBD1; cdr3_length: 15; clone_size: few; v_call: TRBV10-1
cdr3_aa: CASSSGLDGPEQYF; cdr3_nt: TGTGCCAGCAGCTCCGGACTAGACGGGCCCGAGCAGTACTTC; j_call: TRBJ2-7; d_call: TRBD2; cdr3_length: 14; clone_size: .; v_call: TRBV9
cdr3_aa: CAYGQGASYEQYF; cdr3_nt: TGTGCCTATGGACAGGGGGCTTCCTACGAGCAGTACTTC; j_call: TRBJ2-7; d_call: TRBD1; cdr3_length: 13; clone_size: once; v_call: TRBV30
cdr3_aa: CASSLWTANTEAFF; cdr3_nt: TGTGCCAGCAGTTTGTGGACAGCGAACACTGAAGCTTTCTTT; j_call: TRBJ1-1; d_call: .; cdr3_length: 14; clone_size: .; v_call: TRBV6-5
cdr3_aa: CASRADSYEQYF; cdr3_nt: TGTGCCAGCAGGGCGGACTCCTACGAGCAGTACTTC; j_call: TRBJ2-7; d_call: .; cdr3_length: 12; clone_size: once; v_call: TRBV2
cdr3_aa: CASSYPTTPRSAQYF; cdr3_nt: TGTGCCAGCAGTTACCCGACTACCCCTCGGTCGGCCCAGTACTTC; j_call: TRBJ2-5; d_call: .; cdr3_length: 15; clone_size: .; v_call: TRBV6-5
cdr3_aa: CASSFKGPQSYEQYF; cdr3_nt: TGTGCCAGCAGTTTCAAGGGGCCGCAGTCCTACGAGCAGTACTTC; j_call: TRBJ2-7; d_call: .; cdr3_length: 15; clone_size: .; v_call: TRBV27
cdr3_aa: CATSSGQGVHEQYF; cdr3_nt: TGTGCCACCAGCAGTGGACAGGGGGTCCACGAGCAGTACTTC; j_call: TRBJ2-7; d_call: TRBD1; cdr3_length: 14; clone_size: many; v_call: TRBV15
cdr3_aa: CASRIDRGNSPLHF; cdr3_nt: TGTGCCAGCAGAATCGACAGGGGGAATTCACCCCTCCACTTT; j_call: TRBJ1-6; d_call: TRBD1; cdr3_length: 14; clone_size: .; v_call: TRBV28
cdr3_aa: CATSGPWDTQYF; cdr3_nt: TGTGCCACCAGCGGGCCGTGGGATACGCAGTATTTT; j_call: TRBJ2-3; d_call: .; cdr3_length: 12; clone_size: .; v_call: TRBV15
cdr3_aa: CASSLGPLAENEQFF; cdr3_nt: TGTGCCAGCAGTTTGGGTCCCCTAGCGGAGAATGAGCAGTTCTTC; j_call: TRBJ2-1; d_call: TRBD2; cdr3_length: 15; clone_size: few; v_call: TRBV28
cdr3_aa: CASETANTEAFF; cdr3_nt: TGTGCCAGTGAGACAGCGAACACTGAAGCTTTCTTT; j_call: TRBJ1-1; d_call: .; cdr3_length: 12; clone_size: .; v_call: TRBV19